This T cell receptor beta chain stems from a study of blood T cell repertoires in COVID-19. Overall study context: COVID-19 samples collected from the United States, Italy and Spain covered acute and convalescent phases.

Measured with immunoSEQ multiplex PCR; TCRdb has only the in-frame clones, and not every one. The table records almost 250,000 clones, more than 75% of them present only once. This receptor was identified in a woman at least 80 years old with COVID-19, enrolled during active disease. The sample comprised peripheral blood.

The CDR3 sequence: CASSLATGAGQETQYF. DNA for the CDR3: TGTGCCAGCAGCTTGGCGACAGGGGCGGGCCAAGAGACCCAGTACTTC. This sequence joins TRBV5-4 and TRBJ2-5; TRBD1 matches at 8 bases. The V segment lost 0 bases and the J segment 1 base; nucleotides outside the gene matches: 5. This CDR3 is 16 amino acids long. Germline CDR1 reads SGHNT; CDR2 reads YYREEE (reference sequence).